These T cell receptor beta chains were read from a single sample in a study of CD4 and CD8 cells across lung adenocarcinoma regions. TCRdb processed the PCR reads anew with MiXCR; each CDR3 protein has one entry. The sample lists nearly 11,000 distinct CDR3 sequences; approximately 63% were seen once. The sequencing sample was made of CD8+ T cells from the margin of a lung tumor. Every receptor here comes from a male donor with lung adenocarcinoma. The CD4 and CD8 labels of this study may be unreliable. CDR3s include the opening cysteine and the closing phenylalanine or tryptophan. A D gene is named only where the DNA matches it firmly. Not all rows give a size; the values are once, few, many and, for expanded clones, a class.

J,D,size,V,DNA,CDR3
TRBJ2-3,TRBD2,few,TRBV6-1,TGTGCCAGTTCTAGCGGGAGCACAGATACGCAGTATTTT,CASSSGSTDTQYF
TRBJ2-1,NA,NA,TRBV27,TGTGCCAGCAGAACCGTGAGCTCCTACAATGAGCAGTTCTTC,CASRTVSSYNEQFF
TRBJ1-1,TRBD1,NA,TRBV6-5,TGTGCCAGCAGTTCCCCGGGACAGGGTGGGAACACTGAAGCTTTCTTT,CASSSPGQGGNTEAFF
TRBJ2-7,NA,once,TRBV6-1,TGTGCCAGCAGCCTCCTACTTTTAGGGGCCTACGAGCAGTACTTC,CASSLLLLGAYEQYF
TRBJ2-1,NA,NA,TRBV28,TGTGCCAGCAGTTTGGAGGGGGCGCAGTACAATGAGCAGTTCTTC,CASSLEGAQYNEQFF
TRBJ1-4,TRBD1,few,TRBV4-1,TGCGCCAGCAGCCCCCGGACAGGGTCGTTCTCAACTAATGAAAAACTGTTTTTT,CASSPRTGSFSTNEKLFF
TRBJ2-7,NA,NA,TRBV6-1,TGTGCCAGCAGCGGACTCAGACAGAATACCTACGAGCAGTACTTC,CASSGLRQNTYEQYF
TRBJ2-1,NA,NA,TRBV13,TGTGCCAGCAGCTTACGGGCTGATATGTACAATGAGCAGTTCTTC,CASSLRADMYNEQFF
TRBJ2-1,NA,NA,TRBV6-5,TGTGCCAGCAGTTACTCGACTAACCAACCCTTCGCACAGTTCTTC,CASSYSTNQPFAQFF
TRBJ2-1,TRBD1,NA,TRBV27,TGTGCCAGCAGTTTACCCCCGACAGGGGGGTCCTACAATGAGCAGTTCTTC,CASSLPPTGGSYNEQFF
TRBJ1-2,NA,once,TRBV10-2,TGCGCCAGCAGTAACGATCACATGGACGGCTACACCTTC,CASSNDHMDGYTF
TRBJ1-6,NA,NA,TRBV6-1,TGTGCCAGCACCGTCAGGGTCGGGTCACCCCTCCACTTT,CASTVRVGSPLHF
TRBJ2-1,NA,NA,TRBV20-1,TGCAGTGCTAGCGTAATCAAAGCAGGGTGGAACAATGAGCAGTTCTTC,CSASVIKAGWNNEQFF
TRBJ2-3,NA,NA,TRBV2,TGTGCCAGCAGGGACCCGGGACAACACTACGAGCAGTACTTT,CASRDPGQHYEQYF
TRBJ2-1,TRBD1,few,TRBV6-1,TGTGCCAGCAGTACGGGACAGGGGGGCTATGAGCAGTTCTTC,CASSTGQGGYEQFF
TRBJ2-1,TRBD2,few,TRBV6-1,TGTGCCAGCAGTGAAAGGAGTGGCGGGAGGTCTGAGCAGTTCTTC,CASSERSGGRSEQFF
TRBJ2-1,TRBD2,NA,TRBV7-8,TGTGCCAGCAGCTTCGCTAGCGGGAGGTGGAATGAGCAGTTCTTC,CASSFASGRWNEQFF
TRBJ1-1,NA,few,TRBV6-1,TGTGCCAGCAGTGAAGCTGGGGTGGGGTACACTGAAGCTTTCTTT,CASSEAGVGYTEAFF
TRBJ2-3,TRBD2,NA,TRBV15,TGTGCCACCAGCAAAACTAGCGGTCCTTACACAGATACGCAGTATTTT,CATSKTSGPYTDTQYF
TRBJ2-3,NA,NA,TRBV28,TGTGCCAGCAGTTTGTCAGATACGCAGTATTTT,CASSLSDTQYF
TRBJ2-1,NA,NA,TRBV6-1,TGTGCCAGCAGGGAGCGGGTTAACTCCTACGAGCAGTTCTTC,CASRERVNSYEQFF
TRBJ2-3,TRBD1,once,TRBV6-1,TGTGCGGGCAGAGGGGGCGGAGACCAAGATACGCAGTATTTC,CAGRGGGDQDTQYF
TRBJ2-3,NA,NA,TRBV27,TGTGCCAGCAGTTTACAGAACTGGGCCGGAACAGATACGCAGTATTTT,CASSLQNWAGTDTQYF
TRBJ2-7,NA,NA,TRBV6-1,TGTGCCAGCAGACCCGTGGCAGGGTGGTCCCACGAGCAGTACTTC,CASRPVAGWSHEQYF
TRBJ2-7,TRBD1,NA,TRBV20-1,TGCAGTGCGGAGACAGGGGGAAACGAGCAGTACTTC,CSAETGGNEQYF
TRBJ2-5,NA,NA,TRBV9,TGTGCCAGCAGCGCCCTAGCCTACAATGAGCAGTACTTC,CASSALAYNEQYF
TRBJ2-3,NA,NA,TRBV14,TGTGCCAGCAGCCAATCCCAGAGCGGGCTTAACACAGATACGCAGTATTTT,CASSQSQSGLNTDTQYF
TRBJ2-7,TRBD2,once,TRBV6-5,TGTGCCAGCAGTTTGACTAGCATAAGTTACAATGAGCAGTACTTC,CASSLTSISYNEQYF
TRBJ2-1,TRBD2,NA,TRBV6-2/TRBV6-3,TGTGCCAGCAGTCCCTGGGTAGCGGGGGGGCAGGGTGAGCAGTTCTTC,CASSPWVAGGQGEQFF
TRBJ2-1,NA,NA,TRBV11-2,TGTGCCAGCAGCTCCGGGTTCAATGAGCAGTTCTTC,CASSSGFNEQFF
TRBJ2-7,NA,NA,TRBV27,TGTGCCAGCAGCTCGACCTCCTACGAGCAGTACTTC,CASSSTSYEQYF
TRBJ2-7,NA,once,TRBV6-1,TGTCCCAGCACGGGGGCGGGAGCCAAAGACACGCAGTACTTC,CPSTGAGAKDTQYF
TRBJ2-7,NA,once,TRBV6-5,TGTGCCAGCAGCTTAGCGGAGGGGGTCTACGAGCAGTACTTC,CASSLAEGVYEQYF
TRBJ2-3,NA,NA,TRBV7-2,TGTGCCAGCAGCTCTGGACCCGGGGGGCCGAGAGATACGCAGTATTTT,CASSSGPGGPRDTQYF
TRBJ2-3,NA,NA,TRBV6-5,TGTGCCAGCAGTTACTGGGGGCTTGCGGGCACGGATAAGCAGTATTTC,CASSYWGLAGTDKQYF
TRBJ1-1,NA,NA,TRBV10-1,TGCGCCAGCTCGCTAGAACAGGGCGGCACTGAAGCTTTCTTT,CASSLEQGGTEAFF
TRBJ2-5,TRBD2,few,TRBV10-2,TGCGCCAGCGCCGGGACTACTGGAGAGACCCAGTACTTC,CASAGTTGETQYF
TRBJ2-4,NA,NA,TRBV5-1,TGCGCCAGCTCGAGCCGGTGTGGCAAAGATACTCAGTACTTC,CASSSRCGKDTQYF
TRBJ2-4,NA,NA,TRBV6-1,TGTGCCAGCAGGGAAGCTGGGGGCAGGGACCGAGACACTCAGTACTTC,CASREAGGRDRDTQYF
TRBJ1-5,NA,NA,TRBV6-1,TGTGCCAGCAGTGGGCCCAGGGATTTCAATCAGCCCCAGCATTTT,CASSGPRDFNQPQHF
TRBJ2-1,NA,NA,TRBV10-1,TGCGCCAGCAGTTTGTCCAGGGGAGCCAACAATGAGCAGTTCTTC,CASSLSRGANNEQFF
TRBJ2-5,TRBD2,NA,TRBV6-1,TGTGCCAGCAGTCGTGGAAGAGCTAGCGGGGGGGCCGGGGAGACCCAGTACTTC,CASSRGRASGGAGETQYF
TRBJ2-7,NA,NA,TRBV5-1,TGCGCCAGCAGCCCGGGGCACTCTCGGGGACTCTACGAGCAGTACTTC,CASSPGHSRGLYEQYF
TRBJ2-3,NA,many,TRBV7-2,TGTGCCAGCAGCTTAATATTAGATACGCAGTATTTT,CASSLILDTQYF
TRBJ2-4,NA,NA,TRBV6-1,TGTGCCAGCAGTGAAGCGGGGCTGGGAGTCGGGAACACGCAGTATTTC,CASSEAGLGVGNTQYF
TRBJ2-2,TRBD2,NA,TRBV10-2,TGCGCCAGCTCCCCACAGGTAGCGGGGACCGGGGAGCTGTTTTTT,CASSPQVAGTGELFF
TRBJ2-1,TRBD2,few,TRBV10-3,TGTGCCATCAAAAGGACTAGCGAGTCCAATGAGCAGTTCTTC,CAIKRTSESNEQFF
TRBJ2-4,TRBD2,few,TRBV6-1,TGTGCCAGCAGCCGGAGCGGGAGGGGAAACAAAAACATTCAGTACTTC,CASSRSGRGNKNIQYF
TRBJ2-3,TRBD2,NA,TRBV6-1,TGTGCCAGCAGTGAAGTGCGGGAGGGGACCGGGGAGCAGTATTTT,CASSEVREGTGEQYF
TRBJ2-3,NA,NA,TRBV6-1,TGTGCCAGGGGCGAGCGGGGCCGCCCGGGGACAGACACGCAGTATTTC,CARGERGRPGTDTQYF
TRBJ2-1,TRBD1,many,TRBV10-1,TGCGCCAGCAGTGAGCTGGGGACAGGGGGCGTTCGGTTCTTC,CASSELGTGGVRFF
TRBJ2-1,TRBD2,NA,TRBV12-3/TRBV12-4,TGTGCCAGCAGTCTACCTCGACTAGCGGGAGGAGGGATTCAGTTCTTC,CASSLPRLAGGGIQFF
TRBJ1-1,TRBD1,NA,TRBV15,TGTGCCACCAGCAGAGCGGGACAGGGAGACACTGAAGCTTTCTTT,CATSRAGQGDTEAFF
TRBJ1-1,NA,NA,TRBV6-5,TGTGCCAGCAGTTATTTAGTGAGGAACACTGAAGCTTTCTTT,CASSYLVRNTEAFF
TRBJ2-6,TRBD1,NA,TRBV12-3/TRBV12-4,TGTGCCAGCAGTCGACAGGGCTCTGGGGCCAACGTCCTGACTTTC,CASSRQGSGANVLTF
TRBJ2-3,NA,few,TRBV6-1,TGTGCCAGCGGTGAGGTCTACACAGATACGCAGTATTTT,CASGEVYTDTQYF
TRBJ1-1,TRBD1,NA,TRBV6-5,TGTGCCAGCAGTTACAGTTCCACAGGGGGGAGGATGGCTTTCTTT,CASSYSSTGGRMAFF